This TCR beta chain was retrieved from a study of Graves' ophthalmopathy and Graves' hyperthyroidism. Background on the study: Peripheral blood was obtained at first diagnosis, ahead of any treatment.

Amplification from RNA transcripts yielded the TCR beta CDR3 regions. HTBI primers were employed in first-round RT-PCR, then a second-round multiplex PCR followed. TCRdb ran MiXCR on the multiplex PCR reads and lists one entry per CDR3 protein. The sample has over 650,000 distinct CDR3 sequences; roughly two fifths are singletons. Study findings and constraints: Predictions made by the model for ophthalmopathy progression reached 55% to 71% sensitivity and roughly 75% specificity. Appearing in blood as well were most expanded thyroid clonotypes above 0.001 frequency.

In regard to this clonotype: The antigen is unknown.

Trimming stripped 8 bases from V and 3 bases from J, with 11 bases between. The CDR3 contains 12 residues. Germline CDR1 and CDR2: WSHSY and SAAADI. This sequence was found in an adult man with Graves' ophthalmopathy. Input material: peripheral blood. This sequence joins TRBV10-2 and TRBJ2-7; a weak D match, TRBD2 (6 bases). The CDR3 loop reads CASRGVYYEQYF. Here the CDR3 DNA reads TGCGCCAGCCGCGGGGTTTACTACGAGCAGTACTTC.